Listed here are 18 T cell receptor beta chains from one sample, sequenced in a study of blood T cell repertoires in COVID-19. The repertoire was sequenced with immunoSEQ multiplex PCR; TCRdb's copy has only in-frame clones and lacks some. The repertoire holds about 70,000 clones, just over 90% seen once, with just over 2.5% in the top ten. The specimen sequenced was peripheral blood. These receptors were taken from a man in his fifties with COVID-19, enrolled during active disease.

The J gene is TRBJ2-7, the V gene TRBV28; tentatively, D is TRBD1 (6 bases). Deletions cut 7 bases from V and 1 base from J, with 17 bases between. The CDR3 has 15 amino acids. Looked up from germline, CDR1 is MDHEN and CDR2 is SYDVKM. The CDR3 bases are TGTGCCAGCATCTCTACTGGGACAAATTCCTACGAGCAGTACTTC. This sequence encodes CASISTGTNSYEQYF.

The V call is TRBV30, the J call TRBJ2-7; 7 bases map to TRBD2. From germline, CDR1 is GTSNPN and CDR2 SVGIG (reference sequence). The J segment lost 6 bases and the V segment lost 0 bases, leaving 5 bases of the junction unmatched. The CDR3 is made up of 13 amino acids. The CDR3 nucleotides read TGTGCCTGGAGTGTTTCACGGGAGGTCGAGCAGTACGTC. Its translation is CAWSVSREVEQYV.

The chain links TRBV4-2 to TRBJ2-1; 14 bases are a match to TRBD2. V shed 3 bases, J shed 7 bases, and the junction held 2 bases outside the gene matches. CDR1 and CDR2 from the germline V gene are LGHNA and YNFKEQ. CDR3 size: 15 residues. The CDR3 region is CASSQGTSGSNEQFF. The CDR3, as DNA: TGTGCCAGCAGCCAGGGGACTAGCGGGAGTAATGAGCAGTTCTTC.

The chain links TRBV11-2 to TRBJ1-3; TRBD1 aligns across 8 bases. The CDR3 extends over 14 amino acids. Trimming at V came to 6 bases and at J to 2 bases, leaving 3 bases not matched to a gene. The germline CDR1 and CDR2 sequences are SGHAT and FQNNGV. The CDR3 nucleotides read TGTGCCAGCAGACCGACAGGGGCTGGAAACACCATATATTTT. Encoded protein: CASRPTGAGNTIYF.

The rearrangement links TRBV6-1 to TRBJ1-1; D unclear. Trimming shortened V by 3 bases and J by 0 bases, and 5 bases separated the two germline ends. The CDR3 totals 13 residues. Per germline, CDR1 MNHNS and CDR2 SASEGT. The CDR3 sequence is CASSEFMNTEAFF. CDR3 sequence (DNA): TGTGCCAGCAGTGAGTTTATGAACACTGAAGCTTTCTTT.

The rearrangement links TRBV21-1 to TRBJ2-1; the listed D gene, TRBD2, was not tested against the DNA. TRBV21-1 is given as a pseudogene. The length of the CDR3 is 15 residues. The CDR3 DNA follows: TGTGCCAGCATCGGCATAGCGGGATTTGGCAATGAGCAGTTCTTC. It codes for CASIGIAGFGNEQFF.

V gene TRBV7-9 combines with J gene TRBJ2-7; tentative D call: TRBD2 (6 bases). With 2 bases removed from V and 7 bases from J, the gap between germline ends came to 15 bases. This CDR3 is built from 14 residues. CDR1 and CDR2 (germline): SEHNR, FQNEAQ (reference sequence). In DNA form, the CDR3 reads TGTGCCAGCAGCTTACCTTCCGGGACTCAAGAGCAGTACTTC. The encoded protein is CASSLPSGTQEQYF.

This rearrangement joins TRBV28 to TRBJ1-1; D unclear. The CDR3 is 13 amino acids. Trimming cost V 2 bases and J 4 bases, with 8 bases left between them. The germline V gene encodes CDR1 MDHEN and CDR2 SYDVKM. The CDR3 here is CASSLGGGTEAFF. For the CDR3, the DNA is TGTGCCAGCAGTTTAGGAGGTGGCACTGAAGCTTTCTTT.

A remark on this clone: At the DNA level, this CDR3 is encoded by other sequences in the same sample as well. The chain recombines TRBV19 with TRBJ2-1; 14 nucleotides agree with TRBD2. This CDR3 spans 17 amino acids. Germline-derived CDR1 and CDR2 are LNHDA and SQIVND (reference sequence). V shed 3 bases and J 0 bases; nucleotides not matched to a gene: 1. Written as DNA, the CDR3 is TGTGCCAGTAGTATCGGGACTAGCGGGAGCTCCTACAATGAGCAGTTCTTC. It yields the protein CASSIGTSGSSYNEQFF.

This clone occurred once. The chain carries TRBV10-3 and TRBJ2-3; TRBD2 matches at 9 bases. The CDR3 runs 17 residues. Germline CDR1 and CDR2: ENHRY and SYGVKD. Losses at the gene ends were 5 bases for V and 4 bases for J; bases not matched to a gene: 13. The CDR3 DNA is TGTGCCATCAGTAAGACTTGGACTAGCGAAACCTCAGATACGCAGTATTTT. Translated, it gives CAISKTWTSETSDTQYF.

This chain links TRBV2 with TRBJ1-4; a possible D gene is TRBD1 (5 bases). V was shortened by 0 bases and J by 8 bases, with 16 bases between the two germline ends. This CDR3 comprises 16 residues. Germline V gives CDR1 SNHLY, CDR2 FYNNEI. As DNA, the CDR3 is TGTGCCAGCAGTGAAGCGAATAGGGCAGGGAAAGAAAAACTGTTTTTT. This sequence encodes CASSEANRAGKEKLFF.

Only a few counts were recorded for this clone. The DNA for the CDR3 is TGTGCCAGCTCACTGGACGAGGGTTGGACTGAAGCTTTCTTT. This gives the protein CASSLDEGWTEAFF. This chain connects TRBV18 to TRBJ1-1; D unclear. The germline V gene encodes CDR1 KGHSH and CDR2 LQKENI. The length of the CDR3 is 14 residues. Trimming took 4 bases from V and 5 from J, leaving 14 bases between them.

The chain joins TRBV24-1 to TRBJ2-3; 10 bases line up with TRBD1. Trimming cost V 3 bases and J 3 bases; bases outside gene matches: 8. This CDR3 spans 17 amino acids. CDR1 KGHDR and CDR2 SFDVKD come from the germline V gene. CDR3 sequence reads: CATSDAPGQGWTDTQYF. The DNA of the CDR3 is TGTGCCACCAGTGATGCCCCGGGACAGGGGTGGACAGATACGCAGTATTTT.

The rearrangement uses TRBV6-1 and TRBJ2-7; TRBD1 matches at 7 bases. The CDR3 contains 14 residues. V gave up 0 bases and J gave up 6 bases; unmatched junction bases: 5. Germline lookup yields CDR1 MNHNS and CDR2 SASEGT. CDR3 sequence (DNA): TGTGCCAGCAGTGAAGCGACAGGGTGGGTCGAGCAGTACGTC. Translating it yields CASSEATGWVEQYV.

This chain joins TRBV4-1 and TRBJ1-4; possible D gene TRBD1, 5 bases. Germline loops: CDR1 MGHRA, CDR2 YSYEKL. V lost 4 bases, J lost 3 bases, and 12 bases lay in between. The length of the CDR3 is 15 residues. CDR3 nucleotides: TGCGCCAGCAGCCGTTCAGGGTTGCCTAATGAAAAACTGTTTTTT. Translated: CASSRSGLPNEKLFF.

The chain links TRBV9 to TRBJ1-1; D ambiguous. The CDR3 consists of 15 residues. Trimming removed 4 bases from V and 1 base from J, with 14 bases in between. Germline lookup yields CDR1 SGDLS and CDR2 YYNGEE. CDR3: CASSPSGVQNTEAFF. Written as DNA, the CDR3 is TGTGCCAGCAGCCCCTCGGGAGTACAGAACACTGAAGCTTTCTTT.

The J gene is TRBJ2-1, the V gene TRBV7-6; D unresolved. With 4 bases removed from V and 9 bases from J, the gap between germline ends came to 7 bases. CDR1 and CDR2 from the germline V gene are SGHVS and FNYEAQ. The CDR3 contains 11 residues. This chain's CDR3 is CASSSSGEQFF. CDR3 nucleotides: TGTGCCAGCAGCTCATCGGGTGAGCAGTTCTTC. Using reference TRBV7-6 and TRBJ2-1 for the parts outside the CDR3, the full variable domain is GAGVSQSPRYKVTKRGQDVALRCDPISGHVSLYWYRQALGQGPEFLTYFNYEAQQDKSGLPNDRFSAERPEGSISTLTIQRTEQRDSAMYRCASSSSGEQFFGPGTRLTVL.

This chain links TRBV6-5 with TRBJ1-4, with D perhaps TRBD1 (5 bases). Trimming cost V 11 bases and J 4 bases, with 17 bases left between them. The V gene's germline CDR1 is MNHEY and CDR2 SVGAGI. The CDR3 is made up of 14 amino acids. The CDR3 region has the DNA TGTGCCTCCAGGGAGCGGGGACGTAATGAAAAACTGTTTTTT. Protein sequence: CASRERGRNEKLFF.